The clone carrying this T cell receptor (beta chain) showed up just once. Its antigen is currently unknown. The sample originates from a study of T cell responses to AZD1222 COVID-19 vaccine. Study details: Second-dose timings of about 4 or about 12 weeks were pooled.

This CDR3 region has 15 residues. Trimming took off 5 bases at V and 3 bases at J, with 14 bases between the two ends. CDR1 is SSHAT and CDR2 is FNYEAQ in the germline V gene (reference sequence). TCRdb's copy holds only in-frame clones and misses some; the assay was immunoSEQ multiplex PCR. Among approximately 150,000 clones listed, roughly 92% were seen once. General study results and limits: Among those given AZD1222, only six were seropositive at baseline.

Sequences were derived from peripheral blood, sampled on day 0 of AZD1222 vaccination. The receptor comes from an adult in good health. The chain uses TRBV7-7 and TRBJ2-1, with D possibly TRBD2 on 6 matching bases. The CDR3 is CASSLGAGLYNEQFF. The CDR3 nucleotides read TGTGCCAGCAGCCTAGGCGCGGGACTCTACAATGAGCAGTTCTTC.